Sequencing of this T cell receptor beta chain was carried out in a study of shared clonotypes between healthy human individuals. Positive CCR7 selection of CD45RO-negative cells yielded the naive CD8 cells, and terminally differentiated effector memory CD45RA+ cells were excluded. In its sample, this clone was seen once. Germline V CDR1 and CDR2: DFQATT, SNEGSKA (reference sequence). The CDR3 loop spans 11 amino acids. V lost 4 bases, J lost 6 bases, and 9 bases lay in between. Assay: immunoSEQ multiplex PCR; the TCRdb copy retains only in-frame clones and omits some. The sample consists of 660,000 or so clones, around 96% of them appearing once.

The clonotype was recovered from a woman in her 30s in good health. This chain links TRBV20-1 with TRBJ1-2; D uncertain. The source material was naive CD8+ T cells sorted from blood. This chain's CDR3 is CSANGDHGYTF. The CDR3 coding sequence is TGCAGTGCTAATGGTGACCATGGCTACACCTTC.